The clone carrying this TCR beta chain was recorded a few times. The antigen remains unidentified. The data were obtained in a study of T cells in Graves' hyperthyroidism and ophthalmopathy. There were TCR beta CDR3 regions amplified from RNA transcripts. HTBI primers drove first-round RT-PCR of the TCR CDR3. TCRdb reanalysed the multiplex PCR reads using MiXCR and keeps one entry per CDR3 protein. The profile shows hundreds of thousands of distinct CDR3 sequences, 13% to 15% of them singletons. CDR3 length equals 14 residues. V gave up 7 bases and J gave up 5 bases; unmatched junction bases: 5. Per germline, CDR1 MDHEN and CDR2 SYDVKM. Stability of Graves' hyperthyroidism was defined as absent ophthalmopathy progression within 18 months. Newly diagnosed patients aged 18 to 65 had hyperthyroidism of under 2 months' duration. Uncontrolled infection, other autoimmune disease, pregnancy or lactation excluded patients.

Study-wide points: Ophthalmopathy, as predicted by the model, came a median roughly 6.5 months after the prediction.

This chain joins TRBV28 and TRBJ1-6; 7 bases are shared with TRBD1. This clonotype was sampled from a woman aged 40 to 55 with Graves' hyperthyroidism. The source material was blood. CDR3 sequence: CASTEGGNNSPLHF. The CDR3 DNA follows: TGTGCCAGCACCGAAGGGGGCAATAATTCACCCCTCCACTTT.